The 7 T cell receptor beta chains given below trace back to one sample, sequenced in a study of T cell responses to AZD1222 COVID-19 vaccine. The repertoire was sequenced with immunoSEQ multiplex PCR; TCRdb's copy has only in-frame clones and lacks some. Found here are over 150,000 clones, 80% to 90% of them singletons; the top ten hold about 6.9%. Here the sequenced sample was peripheral blood, taken on day 0 of AZD1222 vaccination. Every receptor here comes from an adult in good health.

The table lists this clone with a count of one. The J gene is TRBJ2-7, the V gene TRBV6-6; D remains ambiguous. Between the trimmed V and J ends, which lost 4 bases and 5 bases, there was a span of 12 bases. This CDR3 comprises 13 residues. Germline loops: CDR1 MNHNY, CDR2 SVGAGI (reference sequence). CDR3 DNA: TGTGCCAGCAGTTTTTTAGTTTCCCACGAGCAGTACTTC. This encodes CASSFLVSHEQYF.

V is TRBV28 and J is TRBJ1-5; D ambiguous. Germline CDR1 reads MDHEN; CDR2 reads SYDVKM. The V and J ends lost 3 bases and 2 bases respectively, with 11 bases between them. This CDR3 region has 15 residues. In DNA, the CDR3 is TGTGCCAGCAGTTTCCTCCTTGGGGGCAATCAGCCCCAGCATTTT. The encoded protein is CASSFLLGGNQPQHF.

The chain links TRBV27 to TRBJ2-3, with TRBD2 identical over 14 bases. J lost 2 bases, V lost 6 bases, and 4 bases had no gene match. CDR3 size: 16 residues. Per the germline V gene, CDR1 is MNHEY and CDR2 is SMNVEV (reference sequence). The CDR3 spells CASRRLAGGPTDTQYF. As DNA, the CDR3 is TGTGCCAGCAGGAGACTAGCGGGGGGGCCCACAGATACGCAGTATTTT.

The J gene is TRBJ2-5, the V gene TRBV7-9, with D unclear. V dropped 2 bases and J dropped 4 bases, with 5 bases sitting between them. The CDR3 length is 12 residues. Germline values: CDR1 SEHNR, CDR2 FQNEAQ (reference sequence). The DNA of the CDR3 is TGTGCCAGCAGCTTATCCCCAGAGACCCAGTACTTC. Its translation is CASSLSPETQYF. The whole variable domain, filled in from reference TRBV7-9 and TRBJ2-5, reads DTGVSQNPRHKITKRGQNVTFRCDPISEHNRLYWYRQTLGQGPEFLTYFQNEAQLEKSRLLSDRFSAERPKGSFSTLEIQRTEQGDSAMYLCASSLSPETQYFGPGTRLLVL.

This clone was seen just once. The V and J genes are TRBV9 and TRBJ2-7, with 8 bases matching TRBD2. V was pared by 4 bases and J by 4 bases, with 10 bases of the junction left unmatched. The CDR3 loop spans 15 amino acids. The germline gives CDR1 SGDLS, CDR2 YYNGEE. In DNA, the CDR3 is TGTGCCAGCAGCCCACTTAGCGGGGATAGGTACGAGCAGTACTTC. Protein: CASSPLSGDRYEQYF.

The chain employs TRBV18 and TRBJ2-2, with D hard to call. Germline values: CDR1 KGHSH, CDR2 LQKENI. The length of the CDR3 is 14 residues. V lost 3 bases to trimming and J lost 5 bases, with 10 bases between them. Here the CDR3 reads CASSPDTFTGELFF. DNA of the CDR3: TGTGCCAGCTCACCTGACACCTTTACCGGGGAGCTGTTTTTT.

This clone was picked up a small number of times. This chain links TRBV9 with TRBJ1-4; D uncertain. The CDR3 loop spans 14 amino acids. Per germline, CDR1 SGDLS and CDR2 YYNGEE. Trimming left V 2 bases short and J 0 bases short, with 5 bases between. CDR3 bases: TGTGCCAGCAGCGTCACCTCAACTAATGAAAAACTGTTTTTT. Its translation is CASSVTSTNEKLFF.